A selection of T cell receptor beta chains follows, all from one sample in a study of ipilimumab plus nivolumab after autologous stem cell transplantation. Clones were sequenced by immunoSEQ multiplex PCR, and TCRdb holds only the in-frame ones, with some missing. The data hold under 20,000 clones, with over 75% observed a single time. The sequencing used PBMCs, collected in a trial of ipilimumab plus nivolumab as post-transplant consolidation. The receptors were gathered from a male donor with diffuse large B-cell lymphoma. The CDR3 runs from the conserved cysteine through the conserved F or W. The D gene is left open where the match is weak. Only some rows state a clone size, as once, few, many or a class for expanded clones.

>TRBJ2-3|-|TRBV6-6|-
CASSYRGTSTDTQYF
TGTGCCAGCAGTTACCGAGGGACTAGCACAGATACGCAGTATTTT
>TRBJ1-4|TRBD1|TRBV12-5|-
CASGYDRGGEKLFF
TGTGCTAGTGGCTATGACAGGGGAGGAGAAAAACTGTTTTTT
>TRBJ2-3|TRBD1|TRBV29-1|few
CSATGGVGTQYF
TGCAGCGCCACAGGGGGTGTAGGTACGCAGTATTTT
>TRBJ1-2|TRBD1|TRBV5-6|once
CASSLGTGAHGYTF
TGTGCCAGCAGCTTGGGGACAGGGGCCCACGGCTACACCTTC
>TRBJ2-7|-|TRBV5-4|-
CASSSSGAGEQYF
TGTGCCAGCAGCTCCTCGGGGGCAGGCGAGCAGTACTTC
>TRBJ1-1|-|TRBV19|-
CASRGLGTEAFF
TGTGCCAGTCGAGGGCTGGGCACTGAAGCTTTCTTT
>TRBJ2-5|TRBD2|TRBV11-2|-
CASSHPRGSGGGQETQYF
TGTGCCAGCAGCCACCCCCGGGGTAGCGGGGGGGGGCAAGAGACCCAGTACTTC
>TRBJ1-2|-|TRBV6-6|-
CASSRRLDTNYGYTF
TGTGCCAGCAGTCGGCGACTCGACACGAACTATGGCTACACCTTC
>TRBJ1-5|-|TRBV19|few
CASSIEGSGARNQPQHF
TGTGCCAGTAGTATAGAAGGCTCAGGCGCCCGCAATCAGCCCCAGCATTTT
>TRBJ2-7|-|TRBV7-2|few
CASQGRWIDEQYF
TGTGCCAGTCAGGGACGGTGGATCGACGAGCAGTACTTC
>TRBJ2-2|TRBD1|TRBV10-1|few
CASSDHTGTVYDGAGELFF
TGCGCCAGCAGTGACCACACCGGGACAGTTTACGACGGCGCCGGGGAGCTGTTTTTT
>TRBJ2-3|-|TRBV21-1|few
CASIFRGTATDTQYF
TGTGCCAGCATTTTTAGGGGGACGGCCACAGATACGCAGTATTTT
>TRBJ2-7|TRBD2|TRBV4-2|-
CASSQERLAGQAYEQYF
TGTGCCAGCAGCCAAGAAAGGCTAGCGGGGCAGGCCTACGAGCAGTACTTC
>TRBJ1-2|TRBD1|TRBV11-3|-
CASSRDRGWDGYTF
TGTGCCAGCAGCCGGGACAGGGGGTGGGATGGCTACACCTTC
>TRBJ2-7|-|TRBV5-4|-
CASSLPAGDPYEQYF
TGTGCCAGCAGCTTGCCAGCAGGGGATCCCTACGAGCAGTACTTC
>TRBJ1-2|-|TRBV28|-
CASSPPSQGYTF
TGTGCCAGCAGTCCTCCCTCCCAAGGCTACACCTTC
>TRBJ2-2|TRBD2|TRBV7-6|-
CASSSKTSGGAGYTGELFF
TGTGCCAGCAGCTCGAAGACTAGCGGGGGGGCCGGGTACACCGGGGAGCTGTTTTTT
>TRBJ1-2|-|TRBV10-3|-
CAISEGDGFNYGYTF
TGTGCCATCAGTGAGGGGGACGGCTTTAACTATGGCTACACCTTC
>TRBJ1-5|-|TRBV6-1|few
CASSSGPKEPQHF
TGTGCCAGCAGTTCGGGGCCGAAGGAGCCCCAGCATTTT
>TRBJ1-2|TRBD1|TRBV5-1|-
CASSYNRGSNYGYTF
TGCGCCAGCAGCTACAACAGGGGGTCCAACTATGGCTACACCTTC
>TRBJ1-2|-|TRBV4-1|once
CASSQDGSYGYTF
TGCGCCAGCAGCCAAGATGGGAGCTATGGCTACACCTTC
>TRBJ1-3|-|TRBV7-2|-
CASSFTGSRRSGNTIYF
TGTGCCAGCAGCTTTACAGGGAGTAGAAGGTCTGGAAACACCATATATTTT
>TRBJ2-5|TRBD2|TRBV5-4|-
CASSSSGGAFQTQYF
TGTGCCAGCAGCTCGAGCGGGGGGGCCTTCCAGACCCAGTACTTC
>TRBJ1-2|-|TRBV5-4|few
CASSLDMVNYGYTF
TGTGCCAGCAGCTTGGATATGGTTAACTATGGCTACACCTTC
>TRBJ2-1|-|TRBV4-3|medium-sized
CASSQDQFGPGEQFF
TGCGCCAGCAGCCAAGATCAATTCGGCCCGGGAGAGCAGTTCTTC
>TRBJ1-1|-|TRBV29-1|-
CSVEDRSGNPNTEAFF
TGCAGCGTTGAAGATCGGTCAGGGAATCCGAACACTGAAGCTTTCTTT
>TRBJ2-1|-|TRBV5-1|once
CASSARGKGEQFF
TGCGCCAGCAGCGCTCGAGGGAAGGGTGAGCAGTTCTTC
>TRBJ1-1|TRBD1|TRBV11-3|-
CASSPGQGDTEAFF
TGTGCCAGCAGCCCCGGACAGGGGGACACTGAAGCTTTCTTT
>TRBJ1-2|-|TRBV10-2|-
CASSDYRYNNYGYTF
TGCGCCAGCAGTGACTACAGATACAATAACTATGGCTACACCTTC
>TRBJ2-1|-|TRBV6-4|-
CASSRGNLNNEQFF
TGTGCCAGCAGTCGGGGGAACCTTAACAATGAGCAGTTCTTC
>TRBJ2-2|-|TRBV2|-
CASKGGVGGTGELFF
TGTGCCAGCAAGGGTGGGGTTGGAGGGACCGGGGAGCTGTTTTTT
>TRBJ2-3|TRBD2|TRBV7-2|-
CASSPGGGPWDTQYF
TGTGCCAGCAGTCCCGGGGGGGGGCCGTGGGATACGCAGTATTTT
>TRBJ2-5|TRBD2|TRBV7-2|-
CASSATSGGAGRGTQYF
TGTGCCAGCAGCGCGACTAGCGGGGGGGCCGGGAGGGGAACCCAGTACTTC
>TRBJ2-7|-|TRBV4-3|medium-sized
CASSQTTGIYEQYF
TGCGCCAGCAGCCAAACCACCGGGATCTACGAGCAGTACTTC
>TRBJ1-6|-|TRBV27|-
CASSLQRGYNSPLHF
TGTGCCAGCAGTTTACAAAGGGGATATAATTCACCCCTCCACTTT
>TRBJ2-1|TRBD2|TRBV10-3|once
CAISDRAGGNEQFF
TGTGCCATCAGTGATAGAGCGGGGGGAAATGAGCAGTTCTTC
>TRBJ2-7|TRBD2|TRBV5-1|-
CASSTGLVFSEQYF
TGCGCCAGCAGCACGGGACTAGTTTTCTCCGAGCAGTACTTC
>TRBJ2-1|-|TRBV10-3|few
CAISEDYNEQFF
TGTGCCATCAGTGAGGACTACAATGAGCAGTTCTTC
>TRBJ2-7|-|TRBV19|-
CASSGSPYEQYF
TGTGCCAGTAGTGGTTCCCCGTACGAGCAGTACTTC
>TRBJ2-5|TRBD1|TRBV6-1|-
CASSIGTGGTQYF
TGTGCCAGCAGCATCGGGACAGGAGGGACCCAGTACTTC
>TRBJ2-7|-|TRBV10-3|-
CAISEQPYEQYF
TGTGCCATCAGTGAGCAACCCTACGAGCAGTACTTC
>TRBJ2-3|-|TRBV6-4|-
CASSYEATDTQYF
TGTGCCAGCAGTTACGAGGCTACAGATACGCAGTATTTT
>TRBJ2-7|-|TRBV10-3|once
CATATHGSYEQYF
TGTGCCACCGCGACACATGGCTCCTACGAGCAGTACTTC
>TRBJ2-5|TRBD1|TRBV10-2|-
CASSEEDRGSETQYF
TGCGCCAGCAGCGAAGAGGACAGGGGGTCAGAGACCCAGTACTTC
>TRBJ2-1|-|TRBV29-1|-
CSAPGGRSSNNEQFF
TGCAGCGCTCCCGGAGGACGGTCAAGTAACAATGAGCAGTTCTTC